The rows below give T cell receptor beta chains drawn from one sample of a study of human T cells and chemical hapten exposure. TCRdb re-derived calls from the 5' RACE reads in MiXCR, one entry per CDR3 protein. The sample yields more than 140,000 distinct CDR3 sequences, around 4% seen once. These receptors came from a female donor in good health. CDR3s include the opening cysteine and the closing phenylalanine or tryptophan. Each record gives: clone size, J gene, V gene, D gene, CDR3 protein, CDR3 DNA. The D gene is left open where the match is weak. The size entry is marked missing in some rows and otherwise reads once, few, many or a size class.

>many|TRBJ1-2|TRBV5-1|.
CASSLGSRNYGYTF
TGCGCCAGCAGCTTGGGGAGTCGTAACTATGGCTACACCTTC
>many|TRBJ1-1|TRBV28|.
CASLGQGGTEAFF
TGTGCCAGCTTGGGCCAAGGGGGCACTGAAGCTTTCTTT
>many|TRBJ1-1|TRBV5-1|.
CASSLDRGATFF
TGCGCCAGCAGCTTGGATCGGGGGGCTACTTTCTTT
>many|TRBJ1-1|TRBV2|.
CASRPDTSGAFF
TGTGCCAGCAGGCCAGACACTTCGGGGGCTTTCTTT
>many|TRBJ2-5|TRBV6-6|.
CASSYRGEETQYF
TGTGCCAGCAGTTACCGGGGAGAAGAGACCCAGTACTTC
>few|TRBJ2-3|TRBV11-2|TRBD2
CASRRGLAGTCSDTQYF
TGTGCCAGCCGGAGGGGGCTAGCGGGGACCTGTTCAGATACGCAGTATTTT
>many|TRBJ2-7|TRBV6-1|.
CASSEVGTFPYEQYF
TGTGCCAGCAGTGAAGTAGGGACATTTCCGTACGAGCAGTACTTC
>.|TRBJ2-3|TRBV7-2|.
CASSLLSTDTQYF
TGTGCCAGCAGCTTACTCAGCACAGATACGCAGTATTTT
>many|TRBJ2-3|TRBV12-3/TRBV12-4|.
CASSFEASRADTQYF
TGTGCCAGCAGTTTTGAGGCTAGCAGGGCAGATACGCAGTATTTT
>many|TRBJ1-1|TRBV7-2|.
CASSPIYRYRRGTEAFF
TGTGCCAGCAGCCCAATATACCGATACAGGAGGGGCACTGAAGCTTTCTTT
>many|TRBJ1-1|TRBV5-1|.
CASSLGAGMNTEAFF
TGCGCCAGCAGCTTGGGGGCGGGTATGAACACTGAAGCTTTCTTT
>many|TRBJ1-5|TRBV15|.
CATSRDRPRRGNQPQHF
TGTGCCACCAGCAGAGATAGACCCCGACGGGGGAATCAGCCCCAGCATTTT
>few|TRBJ2-7|TRBV20-1|TRBD1
CSARTGSAHEQYF
TGCAGTGCTAGGACAGGGTCTGCCCACGAGCAGTACTTC
>few|TRBJ2-7|TRBV10-3|TRBD1
CAISGGQGDEQYF
TGTGCCATCAGTGGGGGGCAGGGGGACGAGCAGTACTTC
>few|TRBJ2-7|TRBV7-2|.
CASSLESAGASSYEQYF
TGTGCCAGCAGCTTAGAGTCGGCGGGGGCCAGCTCCTACGAGCAGTACTTC
>many|TRBJ1-5|TRBV7-2|TRBD1
CASSFRTGGPPQHF
TGTGCCAGCAGCTTTAGGACAGGGGGCCCGCCCCAGCATTTT
>many|TRBJ1-2|TRBV12-3/TRBV12-4|TRBD1
CASSNRGEGYGYTF
TGTGCCAGCAGTAACAGGGGTGAGGGGTATGGCTACACCTTC
>many|TRBJ2-1|TRBV7-2|.
CASSLAHYNEQFF
TGTGCCAGCAGCTTAGCCCACTACAATGAGCAGTTCTTC
>few|TRBJ2-7|TRBV5-1|.
CASGTGYEQYF
TGCGCCAGCGGCACGGGCTACGAGCAGTACTTC
>many|TRBJ2-7|TRBV20-1|TRBD1
CSAIKGQGNEQYF
TGCAGTGCAATTAAGGGACAGGGCAACGAGCAGTACTTC
>many|TRBJ1-1|TRBV5-5|TRBD1
CASSSDRVYTEAFF
TGTGCCAGCAGCTCCGACAGGGTTTACACTGAAGCTTTCTTT
>few|TRBJ1-2|TRBV7-9|.
CASSLAHNLDGYTF
TGTGCCAGCAGCTTAGCTCACAATCTCGATGGCTACACCTTC
>many|TRBJ1-5|TRBV18|.
CASSVTDRIQPQHF
TGTGCCAGCTCAGTTACGGACAGAATTCAGCCCCAGCATTTT
>many|TRBJ2-3|TRBV20-1|.
CSAGTYTDTQYF
TGCAGTGCCGGGACTTACACAGATACGCAGTATTTT
>many|TRBJ1-2|TRBV19|.
CASSIRVPGRTSPNYGYTF
TGTGCCAGTAGTATAAGGGTGCCAGGGAGAACGAGCCCTAACTATGGCTACACCTTC
>many|TRBJ2-3|TRBV6-1|.
CASSEWVGGLTDTQYF
TGTGCCAGCAGTGAATGGGTGGGGGGGCTGACAGATACGCAGTATTTT
>.|TRBJ2-7|TRBV12-2|.
CASRLVSPGGRIYEQYF
TGTGCAAGTCGCTTAGTATCTCCCGGGGGGAGGATCTACGAGCAGTACTTC
>many|TRBJ2-7|TRBV3-1|.
CASNQGREQYF
TGTGCCAGCAACCAGGGCCGCGAGCAGTACTTC
>many|TRBJ2-7|TRBV2|.
CASSDWGLTYEQYF
TGTGCCAGCAGTGATTGGGGGTTAACCTACGAGCAGTACTTC
>many|TRBJ1-5|TRBV7-2|.
CASSSTVSNQPQHF
TGTGCCAGCAGCTCGACAGTTAGCAATCAGCCCCAGCATTTT
>many|TRBJ1-2|TRBV30|.
CAWRTVNYGYTF
TGTGCCTGGAGGACAGTAAACTATGGCTACACCTTC
>few|TRBJ2-7|TRBV13|.
CASSFPRDSYEQYF
TGTGCCAGCAGCTTTCCCAGGGACTCCTACGAGCAGTACTTC
>.|TRBJ1-1|TRBV4-2|.
CASSPTDFSRDTEAFF
TGTGCCAGCAGCCCCACCGACTTTAGCAGGGACACTGAAGCTTTCTTT
>many|TRBJ1-2|TRBV5-1|.
CASSPGPEPYGYTF
TGCGCCAGCAGCCCCGGACCCGAGCCTTATGGCTACACCTTC
>.|TRBJ1-5|TRBV12-3/TRBV12-4|.
CASSLKLNQPQHF
TGTGCCAGCAGTTTAAAGCTGAATCAGCCCCAGCATTTT
>.|TRBJ1-1|TRBV13|.
CASSRRDRLFRNTEAFF
TGTGCCAGCAGTCGTCGAGACAGGCTTTTCAGGAACACTGAAGCTTTCTTT
>.|TRBJ1-2|TRBV29-1|.
CSVEQRGTDPRGYTF
TGCAGCGTTGAACAGCGTGGGACCGACCCTAGAGGCTACACCTTC
>many|TRBJ1-6|TRBV6-1|.
CASLQVYNSPLHF
TGTGCCAGCCTGCAGGTCTATAATTCACCCCTCCACTTT
>many|TRBJ2-6|TRBV2|.
CASSPEDSGANVLTF
TGTGCCAGCAGTCCAGAAGACTCTGGGGCCAACGTCCTGACTTTC
>many|TRBJ2-7|TRBV2|TRBD1
CASSALARTGGSYEQYF
TGTGCCAGCAGTGCGCTAGCCCGGACAGGGGGTTCCTACGAGCAGTACTTC
>many|TRBJ1-1|TRBV29-1|TRBD1
CSGSRQGGDTEAFF
TGCAGCGGATCCAGACAGGGGGGCGACACTGAAGCTTTCTTT
>many|TRBJ2-7|TRBV7-2|.
CASSTAASQSSYEQYF
TGTGCCAGCAGCACCGCCGCCAGTCAAAGCTCCTACGAGCAGTACTTC
>medium-sized|TRBJ2-1|TRBV14|TRBD2
CASSHPGTSGVYNEQFF
TGTGCCAGCAGCCATCCCGGGACTAGCGGGGTATACAATGAGCAGTTCTTC
>many|TRBJ2-2|TRBV7-9|TRBD1
CASRFGQATGELFF
TGTGCCAGCAGGTTCGGACAGGCCACCGGGGAGCTGTTTTTT
>.|TRBJ2-7|TRBV10-3|.
CAISDPRGPYEQYF
TGTGCCATCAGTGACCCGCGAGGGCCCTACGAGCAGTACTTC
>many|TRBJ1-2|TRBV11-2|.
CASSQPVWGGSDYGYTF
TGTGCCAGCAGCCAGCCGGTGTGGGGGGGCAGCGACTATGGCTACACCTTC
>many|TRBJ1-1|TRBV5-1|.
CASSWGPVGTEAFF
TGCGCCAGCAGCTGGGGCCCCGTGGGCACTGAAGCTTTCTTT
>many|TRBJ1-1|TRBV5-1|.
CASSLRQRNTEAFF
TGCGCCAGCAGCTTGCGACAGAGGAACACTGAAGCTTTCTTT
>many|TRBJ2-7|TRBV10-3|TRBD2
CAIRSGGRKYNEQYF
TGTGCCATCAGATCGGGAGGCAGGAAGTACAACGAGCAGTACTTC
>many|TRBJ1-6|TRBV3-1|.
CASSHGRGSSPLHF
TGTGCCAGCAGCCACGGCAGGGGTTCTTCACCCCTCCACTTT
>many|TRBJ2-2|TRBV2|.
CASSVVWRNTGELFF
TGTGCCAGCAGTGTTGTGTGGCGGAACACCGGGGAGCTGTTTTTT
>many|TRBJ1-1|TRBV6-1|.
CASSEWDGHDTEAFF
TGTGCCAGCAGTGAATGGGACGGTCATGACACTGAAGCTTTCTTT
>many|TRBJ1-1|TRBV6-5|.
CASSKDGLNTEAFF
TGTGCCAGCAGTAAAGACGGACTGAACACTGAAGCTTTCTTT
>many|TRBJ2-7|TRBV24-1|.
CATSDPRRPGEQYF
TGTGCCACCAGTGATCCGCGGCGACCGGGCGAGCAGTACTTC
>many|TRBJ2-3|TRBV9|.
CASSRGTAPGGTDTQYF
TGTGCCAGCAGCAGGGGGACGGCCCCCGGGGGCACAGATACGCAGTATTTT
>many|TRBJ2-2|TRBV7-9|.
CASSFIRGYTGELFF
TGTGCCAGCAGCTTTATCAGGGGTTACACCGGGGAGCTGTTTTTT